One and the same sample provided the 5 T cell receptor beta chains below, sequenced in a study of blood T cell repertoires in COVID-19. Using immunoSEQ multiplex PCR, the repertoire was profiled, and TCRdb retains in-frame clones only, with some absent. Of roughly 200,000 clones in the sample, 83% were seen once. Sequenced: peripheral blood. The receptors shown here come from a woman aged 25 to 39 with COVID-19, enrolled during active disease.

V gene TRBV6-1 combines with J gene TRBJ2-1; D gene uncertain. Between the trimmed V and J ends, which lost 5 bases and 0 bases, there was a span of 11 bases. Germline V lookup: CDR1 MNHNS, CDR2 SASEGT. This CDR3 is 15 amino acids long. CDR3 sequence: CASSSKPSSYNEQFF. Written as DNA, the CDR3 is TGTGCCAGCAGTTCCAAACCGAGCTCCTACAATGAGCAGTTCTTC.

V is TRBV9 and J is TRBJ1-2, with 11 nucleotides matching TRBD1. The CDR3 length is 16 residues. From germline, CDR1 is SGDLS and CDR2 YYNGEE. The junction had 6 bases not matched to a gene; V was cut back by 1 base and J by 4 bases. The CDR3 spells CASSVNRDRGAYGYTF. CDR3 sequence (DNA): TGTGCCAGCAGCGTAAACCGGGACAGGGGGGCCTATGGCTACACCTTC.

The chain couples TRBV19 to TRBJ2-3; TRBD2 might be the D (7 bases). CDR3 length: 16 amino acids. V was shortened by 5 bases and J by 4 bases, with 19 bases between the two germline ends. Looked up from germline, CDR1 is LNHDA and CDR2 is SQIVND (reference sequence). The CDR3 is CASSHPHGGRPDTQYF. In nucleotides, the CDR3 is TGTGCCAGTAGTCACCCCCACGGGGGGCGCCCAGATACGCAGTATTTT.

V gene TRBV6-2 or TRBV6-3 combines with J gene TRBJ1-1; a possible D gene is TRBD1 (6 bases). The CDR3 is 14 residues long. Trimming took 2 bases from V and 5 from J, leaving 12 bases between them. In germline, CDR1 is MNHEY, CDR2 SVGEGT. The CDR3 is CASSYHREGTEAFF. DNA for the CDR3: TGTGCCAGCAGTTACCACAGGGAGGGAACTGAAGCTTTCTTT.

The V and J genes are TRBV2 and TRBJ2-7; 9 bases agree with TRBD1. V shed 5 bases and J 3 bases; nucleotides not matched to a gene: 5. The CDR3 runs to 14 residues. Looked up from germline, CDR1 is SNHLY and CDR2 is FYNNEI. CDR3 in amino acids: CASSHTGGGYEQYF. CDR3 DNA sequence: TGTGCCAGCAGTCACACAGGGGGCGGCTACGAGCAGTACTTC.